The sequence of this T cell receptor beta chain was determined in a study of early T cells in non-severe SARS-CoV-2 infection. Via MiXCR, TCRdb re-called the 5' RACE reads, giving one row per CDR3 protein. The table lists 100,000 to 120,000 distinct CDR3 sequences, roughly an eighth of them singletons. Germline V gene data show CDR1 as LGHDT and CDR2 as YNNKEL (reference sequence). The CDR3 consists of 14 residues. V gave up 4 bases and J gave up 9 bases, with 13 bases separating them. This receptor was obtained from an adult who was a healthcare worker with PCR-confirmed SARS-CoV-2 infection or an uninfected control (not recorded which). The sample was whole blood, taken at baseline. The J gene is TRBJ1-6, the V gene TRBV3-1, with D possibly matching TRBD1 (5 bases). The CDR3 reads CASSPQQGGSPLHF. CDR3 nucleotide sequence: TGTGCCAGCAGCCCCCAGCAGGGAGGTTCACCCCTCCACTTT.